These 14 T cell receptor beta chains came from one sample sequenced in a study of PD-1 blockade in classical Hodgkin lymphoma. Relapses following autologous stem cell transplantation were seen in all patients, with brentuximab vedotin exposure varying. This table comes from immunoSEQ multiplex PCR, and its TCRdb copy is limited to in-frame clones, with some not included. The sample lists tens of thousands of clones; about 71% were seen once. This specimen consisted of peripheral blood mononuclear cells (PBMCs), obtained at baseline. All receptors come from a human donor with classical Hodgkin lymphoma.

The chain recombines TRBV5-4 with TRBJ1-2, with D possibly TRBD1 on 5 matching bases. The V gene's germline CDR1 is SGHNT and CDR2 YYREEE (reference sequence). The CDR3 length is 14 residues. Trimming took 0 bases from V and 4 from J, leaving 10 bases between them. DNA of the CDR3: TGTGCCAGCAGCTTGGACGGGGCGGTCTATGGCTACACCTTC. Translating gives CASSLDGAVYGYTF.

CDR3 nucleotides: TGCGCCAGCAGCCAAGAAGGGGTTCTACTCCTGGCTAATGAAAAACTGTTTTTT. This translates into CASSQEGVLLLANEKLFF. This sequence joins TRBV4-1 and TRBJ1-4; TRBD1 might be the D (5 bases). The V and J ends lost 0 bases and 3 bases respectively, with 17 bases between them. Looked up from germline, CDR1 is MGHRA and CDR2 is YSYEKL. This CDR3 is 18 amino acids long.

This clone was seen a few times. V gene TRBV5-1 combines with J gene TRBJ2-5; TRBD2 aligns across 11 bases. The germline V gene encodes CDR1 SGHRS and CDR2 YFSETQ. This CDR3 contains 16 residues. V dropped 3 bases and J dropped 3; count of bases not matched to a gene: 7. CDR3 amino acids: CASSSNLAGGKETQYF. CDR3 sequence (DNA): TGCGCCAGCAGCTCCAACTTAGCGGGGGGGAAAGAGACCCAGTACTTC.

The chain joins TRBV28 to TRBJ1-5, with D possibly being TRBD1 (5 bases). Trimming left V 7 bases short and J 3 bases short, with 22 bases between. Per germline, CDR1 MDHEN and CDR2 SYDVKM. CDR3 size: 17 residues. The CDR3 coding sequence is TGTGCCAGCACCCCCGACAGCAACTCTCGCTACAATCAGCCCCAGCATTTT. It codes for CASTPDSNSRYNQPQHF.

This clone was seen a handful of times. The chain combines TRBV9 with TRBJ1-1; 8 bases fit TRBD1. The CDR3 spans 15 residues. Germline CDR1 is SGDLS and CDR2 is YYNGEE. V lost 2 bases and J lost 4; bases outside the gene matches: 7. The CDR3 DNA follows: TGTGCCAGCAGCGTCTCGACAGGGGCGAGCACTGAAGCTTTCTTT. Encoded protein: CASSVSTGASTEAFF. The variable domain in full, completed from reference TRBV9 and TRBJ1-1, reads DSGVTQTPKHLITATGQRVTLRCSPRSGDLSVYWYQQSLDQGLQFLIQYYNGEERAKGNILERFSAQQFPDLHSELNLSSLELGDSALYFCASSVSTGASTEAFFGQGTRLTVV.

CDR3 coding DNA: TGTGCCAGCAGCTCCCTGATCCGCTCTGGAAACACCATATATTTT. This encodes CASSSLIRSGNTIYF. V is TRBV7-9 and J is TRBJ1-3; D unclear. CDR1 is SEHNR and CDR2 is FQNEAQ in the germline V gene (reference sequence). V was shortened by 4 bases and J by 0 bases, with 10 bases between the two germline ends. The length of the CDR3 is 15 residues.

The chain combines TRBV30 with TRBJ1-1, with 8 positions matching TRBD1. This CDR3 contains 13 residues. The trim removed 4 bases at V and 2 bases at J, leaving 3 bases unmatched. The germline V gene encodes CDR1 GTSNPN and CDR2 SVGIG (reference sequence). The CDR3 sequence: CAWKGTGNTEAFF. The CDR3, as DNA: TGTGCCTGGAAGGGGACAGGCAACACTGAAGCTTTCTTT.

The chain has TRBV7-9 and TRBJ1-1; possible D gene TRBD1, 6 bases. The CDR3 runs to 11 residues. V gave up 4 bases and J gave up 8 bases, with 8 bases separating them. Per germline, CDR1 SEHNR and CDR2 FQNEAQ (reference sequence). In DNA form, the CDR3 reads TGTGCCAGCAGCTCAGGGACAGAAGCTTTCTTT. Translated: CASSSGTEAFF.

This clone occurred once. The CDR3 loop reads CASSPGRRNTEAFF. The DNA for the CDR3 is TGTGCCAGCAGTCCTGGACGTAGGAACACTGAAGCTTTCTTT. The rearrangement links TRBV28 to TRBJ1-1, with D unresolved. V gave up 5 bases and J gave up 1 base, with 11 bases separating them. Germline V gene sequence: CDR1 MDHEN, CDR2 SYDVKM. This CDR3 contains 14 residues.

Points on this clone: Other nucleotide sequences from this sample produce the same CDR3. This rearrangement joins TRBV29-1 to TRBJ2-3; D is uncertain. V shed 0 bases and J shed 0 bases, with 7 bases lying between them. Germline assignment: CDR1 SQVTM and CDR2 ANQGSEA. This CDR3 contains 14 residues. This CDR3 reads CSVEDRWSTDTQYF. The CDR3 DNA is TGCAGCGTTGAAGATAGATGGAGCACAGATACGCAGTATTTT.

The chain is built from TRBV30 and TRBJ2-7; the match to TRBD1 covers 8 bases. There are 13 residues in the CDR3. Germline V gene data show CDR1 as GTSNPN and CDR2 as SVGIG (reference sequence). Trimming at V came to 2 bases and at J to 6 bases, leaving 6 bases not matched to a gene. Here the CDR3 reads CAWSMGQAREQYF. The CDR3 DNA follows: TGTGCCTGGAGTATGGGACAGGCACGCGAGCAGTACTTC. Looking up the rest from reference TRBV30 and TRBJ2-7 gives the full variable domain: SQTIHQWPATLVQPVGSPLSLECTVEGTSNPNLYWYRQAAGRGLQLLFYSVGIGQISSEVPQNLSASRPQDRQFILSSKKLLLSDSGFYLCAWSMGQAREQYFGPGTRLTVT.

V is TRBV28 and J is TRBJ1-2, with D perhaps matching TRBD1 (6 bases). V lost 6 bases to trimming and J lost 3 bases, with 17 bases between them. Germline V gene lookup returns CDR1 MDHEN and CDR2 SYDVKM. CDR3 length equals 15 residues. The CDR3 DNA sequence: TGTGCCAGCAGCCCCGGCAGGGGTTGGTACTATGGCTACACCTTC. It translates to CASSPGRGWYYGYTF.

CDR3 DNA: TGTGCCAGCAGCCAAGATTTAACTCCGTGGGGGCTGGATGAAAAACTGTTTTTT. This encodes CASSQDLTPWGLDEKLFF. This sequence joins TRBV5-4 and TRBJ1-4; tentatively, D is TRBD1 (6 bases). The CDR3 contains 18 residues. Per germline, CDR1 SGHNT and CDR2 YYREEE (reference sequence). The V end was cut by 4 bases, the J end by 6 bases, with 25 bases between.

The CDR3 here is CASSDGLAVTSSYEQYF. CDR3 in DNA: TGTGCCAGCAGCGACGGACTAGCGGTGACTAGCTCCTACGAGCAGTACTTC. This chain uses TRBV11-3 with TRBJ2-7; TRBD2 matches at 10 bases. With V trimmed by 5 bases and J by 0 bases, 10 bases remained unmatched. The CDR3 sequence is 17 residues long. The germline V gene encodes CDR1 SGHNT and CDR2 YENEEA.